The T cell receptor beta chain under discussion was sequenced for a study of blood T cell repertoires in COVID-19. For the study at large: The United States, Italy and Spain supplied acute and convalescent COVID-19 samples. T cells, B-cell-depleted T cells, or PBMCs provided the cDNA or gDNA that served as material.

As handled by the study authors: Amplification of reference gene primers provided the estimated nucleated cell counts. Produced via immunoSEQ multiplex PCR; TCRdb's table is partial and in-frame only. V, J and clone size are those of that table, while D and trimming were read from the DNA. The sample comprises roughly 120,000 clones, just under 90% of which are singletons, and approximately 1.1% rests with the top ten. The germline gives CDR1 SGHVS, CDR2 FNYEAQ. Losses at the gene ends were 5 bases for V and 2 bases for J; bases not matched to a gene: 9. The CDR3 sequence is 16 residues long. The sequenced material came from peripheral blood. The sequence came from a human donor in a cohort sampled during active COVID-19. The rearrangement links TRBV7-6 to TRBJ2-1, with 7 bases that match TRBD2. The CDR3 DNA follows: TGTGCCAGCAGCCCAAGCCCTAGCGGAGCCTACAATGAGCAGTTCTTC. Protein: CASSPSPSGAYNEQFF. Supplemented by reference TRBV7-6 and TRBJ2-1, the full variable domain reads GAGVSQSPRYKVTKRGQDVALRCDPISGHVSLYWYRQALGQGPEFLTYFNYEAQQDKSGLPNDRFSAERPEGSISTLTIQRTEQRDSAMYRCASSPSPSGAYNEQFFGPGTRLTVL.